The 28 T cell receptor beta chains given below trace back to one sample, sequenced in a study of chemoradiotherapy in HPV16-positive cancers. Clones were read by immunoSEQ multiplex PCR, and TCRdb kept only the in-frame ones, dropping some. The sample records 5,500 to 6,500 clones, 80% to 90% being singletons. Material: tumor tissue, obtained from a patient who underwent chemoradiotherapy. The receptors here all came from a human donor with HPV-associated anogenital cancer.

The V call is TRBV19, the J call TRBJ1-2, with D possibly matching TRBD1 (6 bases). Between the trimmed V and J ends, which lost 5 bases and 8 bases, there was a span of 21 bases. The CDR3 extends over 15 amino acids. The germline V gene encodes CDR1 LNHDA and CDR2 SQIVND (reference sequence). The CDR3 sequence is CASSVGQGPAPGYTF. As DNA, the CDR3 is TGTGCCAGTAGTGTGGGGCAGGGGCCGGCGCCCGGCTACACCTTC.

The CDR3 nucleotides are TGCGCCAGCAGCCCCTACCCAGGAACAGATACGCAGTATTTT. Translating gives CASSPYPGTDTQYF. The chain couples TRBV5-1 to TRBJ2-3; D call uncertain. Germline CDR1 is SGHRS and CDR2 is YFSETQ. CDR3 length: 14 residues. Trimming shortened V by 4 bases and J by 3 bases, and 12 bases separated the two germline ends.

Comments on this clone: The junction departs from germline at one end; a sequencing error may be responsible. Other DNA sequences of this sample code for an identical CDR3. The gene calls are TRBV7-3 and TRBJ1-1; D ambiguous. The germline gives CDR1 SGHTA, CDR2 FQGTGA. This CDR3 comprises 18 residues. The CDR3 sequence is CASSLYSRVSSMNTEAFF. CDR3 coding DNA: TGTGCCAGCAGCCTTTATTCGAGGGTGTCCTCCATGAACACTGAGGCTTTCTTT. Based on the CDR3 plus reference TRBV7-3 and TRBJ1-1, the full variable domain is GAGVSQTPSNKVTEKGKYVELRCDPISGHTALYWYRQSLGQGPEFLIYFQGTGAADDSGLPNDRFFAVRPEGSVSTLKIQRTERGDSAVYLCASSLYSRVSSMNTEAFFGQGTRLTVV.

The chain couples TRBV11-2 to TRBJ1-2; D possibly corresponds to TRBD1 (5 bases). V was cut by 5 bases and J by 6 bases, with 28 bases left in between. The CDR3 totals 18 residues. Germline CDR1 SGHAT, CDR2 FQNNGV. The CDR3 DNA reads as TGTGCCAGCAGCCGAGTGACTTTGGGACGGAGAAAGGCCGATGGCTACACCTTC. As protein: CASSRVTLGRRKADGYTF.

The chain carries TRBV10-3 and TRBJ2-2; D might be TRBD1 (6 bases). Germline V gene lookup returns CDR1 ENHRY and CDR2 SYGVKD. The CDR3 totals 16 residues. Trimming cost V 3 bases and J 8 bases, with 19 bases left between them. The CDR3 sequence: CAISENPPGVAGELFF. As DNA, the CDR3 is TGTGCCATCAGTGAAAACCCCCCAGGGGTGGCTGGGGAGCTGTTTTTT.

J is TRBJ1-2 and V is TRBV7-9; 10 bases line up with TRBD1. CDR3 length equals 16 residues. Germline lookup yields CDR1 SEHNR and CDR2 FQNEAQ (reference sequence). V gave up 0 bases and J gave up 4 bases; unmatched junction bases: 5. The CDR3: CASSLAGGTGAYGYTF. Here the CDR3 DNA reads TGTGCCAGCAGCTTAGCGGGGGGGACAGGGGCCTATGGCTACACCTTC.

In regard to this clone: A much larger clonotype is one base distant, so this may be a read error. The chain uses TRBV6-6 and TRBJ1-4; D is unresolved. The CDR3 extends over 13 amino acids. Germline V CDR1 and CDR2: MNHNY, SVGAGI (reference sequence). Trimming removed 8 bases from V and 8 bases from J, with 15 bases in between. CDR3 in amino acids: CASGPVVWEKLFF. DNA of the CDR3: TGTGCCAGCGGCCCGGTGGTATGGGAAAAACTGTTTTTT.

The genes are TRBV18 and TRBJ2-3; D might be TRBD1 (6 bases). The CDR3 loop spans 14 amino acids. The germline CDR1 and CDR2 sequences are KGHSH and LQKENI. The germline V and J ends were trimmed by 6 bases and 0 bases, with 10 bases remaining between them. The CDR3 DNA reads as TGTGCCAGCTCTCGGGACACTAGCACAGATACGCAGTATTTT. Protein: CASSRDTSTDTQYF.

The chain recombines TRBV11-3 with TRBJ2-3; TRBD2 matches 8 bases. The CDR3 has 18 amino acids. With V trimmed by 2 bases and J by 0 bases, 10 bases remained unmatched. Germline CDR1 and CDR2: SGHNT and YENEEA. The CDR3 sequence: CASSLFLRVAGSTDTQYF. The CDR3 DNA reads as TGTGCCAGCAGCTTATTTCTTCGGGTAGCGGGAAGCACAGATACGCAGTATTTT.

This clone came up once. The chain has TRBV6-5 and TRBJ2-1, with 7 bases lining up with TRBD2. Germline CDR1 and CDR2: MNHEY and SVGAGI. This CDR3 has 16 residues. After removal of 0 bases from V and 0 bases from J, the junction contained 2 bases not matched to a gene. CDR3 sequence: CASSYSGGSSYNEQFF. The CDR3 nucleotides are TGTGCCAGCAGTTACTCCGGCGGGAGCTCCTACAATGAGCAGTTCTTC.

The V gene is TRBV30, the J gene TRBJ2-5; no clear D gene. Germline V lookup: CDR1 GTSNPN, CDR2 SVGIG (reference sequence). The V end was cut by 2 bases, the J end by 2 bases, with 15 bases between. This CDR3 comprises 15 residues. The CDR3 bases are TGTGCCTGGAGTCCCTCAAACGGGCCTCAAGAGACCCAGTACTTC. Its translation: CAWSPSNGPQETQYF.

The chain joins TRBV6-5 to TRBJ1-1, with D tentatively TRBD1 (6 bases). CDR1 MNHEY and CDR2 SVGAGI come from the germline V gene. The CDR3 sequence is 16 residues long. V gave up 0 bases and J gave up 4 bases, with 15 bases separating them. Here the CDR3 reads CASSYSSSGQTTEAFF. The DNA for the CDR3 is TGTGCCAGCAGTTACTCGTCCTCTGGACAGACCACTGAAGCTTTCTTT.

The rearrangement links TRBV7-2 to TRBJ2-7; D is perhaps TRBD2 (6 bases). The length of the CDR3 is 14 residues. The ends were cut back, 3 bases at V and 7 bases at J, with 16 bases in the middle. Germline CDR1 SGHTA, CDR2 FQGNSA. CDR3 bases: TGTGCCAGCAGCTTGGCGGGAACCTCGGGGGAGCAGTACTTC. This encodes CASSLAGTSGEQYF.

About this clone itself: Within the sample, other DNA sequences also encode this same CDR3. The CDR3 loop is CASTRGQGRETQYF. The CDR3 nucleotides read TGTGCCAGTACCCGAGGACAGGGTAGGGAGACCCAGTACTTC. The gene calls are TRBV19 and TRBJ2-5, with 8 bases identical to TRBD1. Per germline, CDR1 LNHDA and CDR2 SQIVND (reference sequence). The CDR3 is made up of 14 amino acids. V trimming: 7 bases; J trimming: 5 bases; junction bases outside the gene matches: 9.

The chain links TRBV7-3 to TRBJ2-1, with TRBD2 as a possible D gene (6 bases). The CDR3 is made up of 15 amino acids. V lost 4 bases and J 9 bases, leaving 19 bases between the germline ends. CDR1 is SGHTA and CDR2 is FQGTGA in the germline V gene. The CDR3 nucleotides read TGTGCCAGCAGCTCTATGCTGTTCGGGAGCGGTGAGCAGTTCTTC. Amino acids: CASSSMLFGSGEQFF. Supplemented by reference TRBV7-3 and TRBJ2-1, the full variable domain reads GAGVSQTPSNKVTEKGKYVELRCDPISGHTALYWYRQSLGQGPEFLIYFQGTGAADDSGLPNDRFFAVRPEGSVSTLKIQRTERGDSAVYLCASSSMLFGSGEQFFGPGTRLTVL.

The chain couples TRBV6-5 to TRBJ2-7; perhaps TRBD2 as D (5 bases). This CDR3 comprises 16 residues. V dropped 2 bases and J dropped 4 bases, with 18 bases sitting between them. Germline V gene sequence: CDR1 MNHEY, CDR2 SVGAGI. CDR3 sequence reads: CASSYKRVGVGYEQYF. CDR3 DNA: TGTGCCAGCAGTTACAAGCGAGTGGGAGTAGGATACGAGCAGTACTTC.

The V gene is TRBV7-9, the J gene TRBJ2-1, with 8 positions matching TRBD2. The CDR3 consists of 15 residues. Unmatched junction bases numbered 1, after V lost 1 base and J lost 2 bases. Germline loops: CDR1 SEHNR, CDR2 FQNEAQ (reference sequence). CDR3 in DNA: TGTGCCAGCAGCTTAGGAGCGGGAGCCTACAATGAGCAGTTCTTC. Amino acid sequence: CASSLGAGAYNEQFF.

The gene calls are TRBV10-3 and TRBJ2-7; TRBD2 matches at 16 bases. This CDR3 region has 13 residues. Germline CDR1 and CDR2: ENHRY and SYGVKD. J lost 8 bases, V lost 11 bases, and 6 bases had no gene match. CDR3 amino acids: CASGLAGGPKQYF. The CDR3 DNA reads as TGTGCCTCGGGACTAGCGGGAGGGCCGAAGCAGTACTTC.

The count of this clone is one. The chain links TRBV13 to TRBJ1-1; D is possibly TRBD1 (5 bases). Germline V gene lookup returns CDR1 PRHDT and CDR2 FYEKMQ (reference sequence). The CDR3 contains 15 residues. Trimming removed 0 bases at V and 3 bases at J, with 11 bases between. The CDR3 reads CASSLGGAWYTEAFF. The CDR3 nucleotides read TGTGCCAGCAGCTTAGGCGGGGCTTGGTACACTGAAGCTTTCTTT. The variable domain in full, with the rest retrieved from reference TRBV13 and TRBJ1-1, is AAGVIQSPRHLIKEKRETATLKCYPIPRHDTVYWYQQGPGQDPQFLISFYEKMQSDKGSIPDRFSAQQFSDYHSELNMSSLELGDSALYFCASSLGGAWYTEAFFGQGTRLTVV.

This rearrangement joins TRBV6-4 to TRBJ2-1; TRBD1 matches at 7 bases. Germline loops: CDR1 MRHNA, CDR2 SNTAGT. The CDR3 consists of 16 residues. J lost 0 bases, V lost 2 bases, and 4 bases had no gene match. CDR3 DNA: TGTGCCAGCAGTGACCAAGGGACAGTCTCCTACAATGAGCAGTTCTTC. It yields the protein CASSDQGTVSYNEQFF.

The V gene is TRBV20-1, the J gene TRBJ2-7; D possibly uses TRBD1 or TRBD2 (5 bases each). The length of the CDR3 is 11 residues. The germline CDR1 and CDR2 sequences are DFQATT and SNEGSKA (reference sequence). Between the trimmed V and J ends, which lost 3 bases and 3 bases, there was a span of 6 bases. The CDR3 loop reads CSASGGYEQYF. DNA for the CDR3: TGCAGTGCTAGTGGGGGCTACGAGCAGTACTTC.

The genes are TRBV30 and TRBJ1-5; possible D gene TRBD1, 6 bases. The CDR3 loop spans 14 amino acids. V lost 2 bases and J 3 bases, leaving 11 bases between the germline ends. Germline V gene sequence: CDR1 GTSNPN, CDR2 SVGIG (reference sequence). The CDR3 DNA follows: TGTGCCTGGAGTCCCGGACAGTTCAATCAGCCCCAGCATTTT. It yields the protein CAWSPGQFNQPQHF.

Written as DNA, the CDR3 is TGTGCCAGCAGTGAATTCGGACAGAATGAGCAGTTCTTC. This sequence encodes CASSEFGQNEQFF. The chain uses TRBV25-1 and TRBJ2-1, with D possibly being TRBD1 (6 bases). The CDR3 runs to 13 residues. V lost 1 base and J lost 7, with 8 bases in between. Germline V CDR1 and CDR2: MGHDK, SYGVNS.

The V gene is TRBV6-5, the J gene TRBJ1-4; maybe TRBD1 (6 bases). CDR3 length equals 15 residues. Trimming took off 4 bases at V and 1 base at J, with 10 bases between the two ends. Germline CDR1 reads MNHEY; CDR2 reads SVGAGI. CDR3 in DNA: TGTGCCAGCAGTTCGGGGACATTAACTAATGAAAAACTGTTTTTT. Translating it yields CASSSGTLTNEKLFF.

The V gene is TRBV7-6, the J gene TRBJ2-3; D is possibly TRBD1 (5 bases). CDR3 size: 16 residues. V was pared by 1 base and J by 0 bases, with 11 bases between. Germline V gene lookup returns CDR1 SGHVS and CDR2 FNYEAQ. CDR3 loop: CASSLGGLFSTDTQYF. The CDR3 DNA reads TGTGCCAGCAGCTTAGGGGGCCTTTTTAGCACAGATACGCAGTATTTT.

V gene TRBV6-1 combines with J gene TRBJ2-3; 9 bases fit TRBD1. CDR1 MNHNS and CDR2 SASEGT come from the germline V gene. The ends lost 10 bases at V and 5 bases at J; junction bases unmatched: 13. The CDR3 is 15 amino acids. In DNA form, the CDR3 reads TGTGCCACGTCGGACAGGGGCACGGGGGGAGATACGCAGTATTTT. Protein product: CATSDRGTGGDTQYF.

This sequence joins TRBV7-9 and TRBJ1-5, with a weak D call TRBD1 (5 bases). This CDR3 contains 16 residues. Germline assignment: CDR1 SEHNR and CDR2 FQNEAQ (reference sequence). V lost 1 base and J lost 2, with 12 bases in between. CDR3 region: CASSLDWGRGNQPQHF. The CDR3 DNA follows: TGTGCCAGCAGCTTAGATTGGGGCAGGGGCAATCAGCCCCAGCATTTT.

The chain employs TRBV30 and TRBJ1-3; D gene ambiguous. CDR3 length: 11 amino acids. Germline assignment: CDR1 GTSNPN and CDR2 SVGIG (reference sequence). The V gene lost 2 bases and the J gene lost 4 bases, with 3 bases spanning the gap. This CDR3 is CAWSMGNTIYF. The CDR3 coding sequence is TGTGCCTGGAGTATGGGAAACACCATATATTTT.